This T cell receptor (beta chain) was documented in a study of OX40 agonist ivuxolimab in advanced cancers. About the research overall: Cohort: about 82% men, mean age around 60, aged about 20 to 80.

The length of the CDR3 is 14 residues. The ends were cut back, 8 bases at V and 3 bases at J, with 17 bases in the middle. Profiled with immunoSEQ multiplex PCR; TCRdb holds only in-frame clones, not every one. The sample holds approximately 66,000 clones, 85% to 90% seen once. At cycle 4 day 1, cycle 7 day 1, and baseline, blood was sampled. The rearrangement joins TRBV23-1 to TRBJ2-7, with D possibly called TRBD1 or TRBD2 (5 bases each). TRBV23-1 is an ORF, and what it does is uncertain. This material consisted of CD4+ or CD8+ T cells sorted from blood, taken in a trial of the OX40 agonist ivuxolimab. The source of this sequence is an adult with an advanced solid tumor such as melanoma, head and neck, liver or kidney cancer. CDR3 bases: TGCGCCAGCGCCCTGGCAGGGACCCTCTACGAGCAGTACTTC. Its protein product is CASALAGTLYEQYF.